This T cell receptor beta chain was captured by sequencing in a study of CD8 T cells in ankylosing spondylitis. Making use of molecular barcodes, quantitative 5'-RACE generated TCR beta libraries. TCRdb re-called the 5' RACE reads with MiXCR, one entry per CDR3 protein. The sample has roughly 250,000 distinct CDR3 sequences; approximately 9% are singletons. Germline-derived CDR1 and CDR2 are MNHEY and SMNVEV (reference sequence). The CDR3 covers 10 residues. Between the trimmed V and J ends, which lost 8 bases and 2 bases, there was a span of 1 base. This clonotype was detected ten times or more. Its antigen remains unknown. Study results and limitations: Disease-linked clones bore a CD8+ phenotype, appearing relatively rarely in peripheral blood. One TCR beta motif, made up of roughly 8 highly homologous variants, appeared characteristic of ankylosing spondylitis blood. Reported data indicate significant enrichment of disease-linked clones within matched ankylosing spondylitis synovial fluid.

Sequenced material: blood, either unsorted or a sorted T cell fraction (not recorded which). The source is a male donor with ankylosing spondylitis or in good health (not recorded which). The chain carries TRBV27 and TRBJ1-5; D ambiguous. CDR3 amino acids: CASRNQPQHF. DNA of the CDR3: TGTGCCAGCCGCAATCAGCCCCAGCATTTT.